The 30 T cell receptor beta chains presented below share a single source sample, sequenced in a study of cytomegalovirus exposure and HLA in healthy donors. The protocol was immunoSEQ multiplex PCR, while the TCRdb copy is restricted to in-frame clones and leaves out a portion. The top ten hold 0.95% to 1.5% of the sample, which has roughly 250,000 clones, approximately 86% seen once. Sequencing used PBMCs. These receptors came from a woman in her 30s in good health and CMV-seropositive.

The J gene is TRBJ2-1, the V gene TRBV5-1, with 14 bases lining up with TRBD2. This CDR3 contains 19 residues. After removal of 2 bases from V and 8 bases from J, the junction contained 15 bases not matched to a gene. Germline CDR1 SGHRS, CDR2 YFSETQ. The CDR3 region is CASSFGTSGSGGRLDEQFF. CDR3 coding DNA: TGCGCCAGCAGCTTCGGGACTAGCGGGAGCGGGGGTCGGTTGGATGAGCAGTTCTTC.

The chain carries TRBV6-6 and TRBJ2-1; 8 positions match TRBD2. The CDR3 runs 14 residues. The V segment lost 5 bases and the J segment 8 bases; nucleotides outside the gene matches: 8. Per the germline V gene, CDR1 is MNHNY and CDR2 is SVGAGI (reference sequence). CDR3 nucleotide sequence: TGTGCCAGCAGTCCACGGACTAGCACCCATGAGCAGTTCTTC. Translating it yields CASSPRTSTHEQFF.

This clone was recorded once. The J gene is TRBJ1-1, the V gene TRBV30, with 7 bases aligning to TRBD1. Trimming cost V 2 bases and J 10 bases; bases outside gene matches: 7. The germline gives CDR1 GTSNPN, CDR2 SVGIG (reference sequence). There are 12 residues in the CDR3. The CDR3 DNA sequence: TGTGCCTGGAGTCCAAGAACAGGGGTAGCTTTCTTT. Translation gives CAWSPRTGVAFF.

This clone was counted a single time. V is TRBV18 and J is TRBJ1-1; D is possibly TRBD1 (6 bases). The germline V gene encodes CDR1 KGHSH and CDR2 LQKENI. The V end lost 4 bases, the J end lost 1 base, and 13 bases lay between the germline ends. This CDR3 spans 15 amino acids. CDR3: CASSLTGTPNTEAFF. For the CDR3, the DNA is TGTGCCAGCTCACTAACCGGGACACCGAACACTGAAGCTTTCTTT.

CDR3 sequence reads: CASSPKVRQTTYEQYF. The DNA of the CDR3 is TGTGCCAGCTCACCAAAGGTCAGGCAGACTACCTACGAGCAGTACTTC. J is TRBJ2-7 and V is TRBV18; possibly TRBD2 for D (5 bases). V lost 2 bases, J lost 2 bases, and 16 bases lay in between. This CDR3 is built from 16 residues. Looked up from germline, CDR1 is KGHSH and CDR2 is LQKENI.

The gene calls are TRBV27 and TRBJ2-1, with 13 bases matching TRBD2. This CDR3 has 16 residues. V lost 2 bases to trimming and J lost 9 bases; unmatched junction nucleotides: 7. Germline V gene sequence: CDR1 MNHEY, CDR2 SMNVEV (reference sequence). CDR3 in DNA: TGTGCCAGCAGTTTACAACTAGCGGGAGGGCCAGGTGAGCAGTTCTTC. It yields the protein CASSLQLAGGPGEQFF.

This clone came up once. This rearrangement joins TRBV18 to TRBJ2-5; TRBD1 matches at 9 bases. This CDR3 has 17 residues. With 3 bases clipped from V and 5 bases from J, the junction kept 13 bases outside the gene matches. Germline CDR1 reads KGHSH; CDR2 reads LQKENI. The CDR3 DNA reads TGTGCCAGCTCACCCCGCAAGGGACAGGGCCGAACGGAGACCCAGTACTTC. Its translation: CASSPRKGQGRTETQYF.

The J gene is TRBJ1-1, the V gene TRBV5-6, with a possible D match to TRBD1 (5 bases). With 4 bases removed from V and 4 bases from J, the gap between germline ends came to 17 bases. Germline assignment: CDR1 SGHDT and CDR2 YYEEEE. The CDR3 is 15 residues long. The CDR3 DNA follows: TGTGCCAGCAGCCGTCCCGGGGTGGGGGGCACTGAAGCTTTCTTT. Translating gives CASSRPGVGGTEAFF.

The chain links TRBV15 to TRBJ1-4; D gene unclear. From germline, CDR1 is LNHNV and CDR2 YYDKDF (reference sequence). Trimming pared 4 bases from V and 3 bases from J, leaving 12 bases between. This CDR3 is built from 15 residues. CDR3 loop: CATSTRGRPNEKLFF. CDR3 sequence (DNA): TGTGCCACCAGCACCCGGGGTAGACCTAATGAAAAACTGTTTTTT.

V usage is TRBV28 and J usage is TRBJ2-7; 7 nucleotides align to TRBD1. The CDR3 consists of 14 residues. V shed 5 bases and J 2 bases; nucleotides not matched to a gene: 6. The V gene's germline CDR1 is MDHEN and CDR2 SYDVKM. CDR3 sequence reads: CASSLTGQPYEQYF. CDR3 bases: TGTGCCAGCAGTCTAACGGGACAGCCCTACGAGCAGTACTTC.

The CDR3 DNA reads as TGCGCCAGCAGCTTAACAGACAATGAGCAGTTCTTC. The encoded protein is CASSLTDNEQFF. The chain links TRBV5-1 to TRBJ2-1; D is unclear. Germline V CDR1 and CDR2: SGHRS, YFSETQ. The ends were cut back, 2 bases at V and 5 bases at J, with 5 bases in the middle. The length of the CDR3 is 12 residues.

This chain connects TRBV29-1 to TRBJ2-7; a weak D match, TRBD2 (6 bases). Trimming pared 3 bases from V and 4 bases from J, leaving 16 bases between. Germline CDR1 and CDR2: SQVTM and ANQGSEA. CDR3 size: 14 residues. CDR3 DNA sequence: TGCAGCGTTGAGCGCGTCGGGACTCTTTACGAGCAGTACTTC. Amino acids: CSVERVGTLYEQYF.

CDR3: CASTGFGSYEQYF. The CDR3 coding sequence is TGTGCCAGCACAGGATTTGGGAGCTACGAGCAGTACTTC. The rearrangement uses TRBV6-5 and TRBJ2-7, with D possibly matching TRBD2 (5 bases). The V and J ends lost 7 bases and 3 bases respectively, with 13 bases between them. CDR3 length equals 13 residues. Germline V gives CDR1 MNHEY, CDR2 SVGAGI.

The CDR3 DNA reads TGTGCCAGCAGCGTGGGGGGGTCGACAGGGGTCTACGAGCAGTACTTC. It encodes CASSVGGSTGVYEQYF. The gene calls are TRBV7-3 and TRBJ2-7; tentatively, D is TRBD1 (8 bases). This CDR3 comprises 16 residues. Germline V gives CDR1 SGHTA, CDR2 FQGTGA. V lost 5 bases to trimming and J lost 3 bases, with 20 bases between them.

This chain joins TRBV6-1 and TRBJ1-3; D ambiguous. Germline CDR1 reads MNHNS; CDR2 reads SASEGT. The V and J ends lost 2 bases and 4 bases respectively, with 6 bases between them. The CDR3 consists of 13 residues. CDR3 in amino acids: CASSERSGNTIYF. For the CDR3, the DNA is TGTGCCAGCAGTGAACGTTCGGGAAACACCATATATTTT.

The chain combines TRBV4-1 with TRBJ2-1, with a weak D call TRBD2 (6 bases). This CDR3 is 14 amino acids long. V lost 4 bases and J 12 bases, leaving 19 bases between the germline ends. Germline V gene data show CDR1 as MGHRA and CDR2 as YSYEKL. CDR3 region: CASSPGGPGTRQFF. The CDR3 DNA reads TGCGCCAGCAGCCCAGGTGGACCCGGGACTCGGCAGTTCTTC.

The chain carries TRBV5-4 and TRBJ2-4, with D unclear. The ends were cut back, 0 bases at V and 7 bases at J, with 8 bases in the middle. The CDR3 is 13 amino acids. Per the germline V gene, CDR1 is SGHNT and CDR2 is YYREEE (reference sequence). The CDR3: CASSLDTLNIQYF. The DNA of the CDR3 is TGTGCCAGCAGCTTGGACACCCTTAACATTCAGTACTTC.

This clone was seen a few times. The genes are TRBV11-1 and TRBJ2-2; 9 bases align to TRBD2. Germline CDR1 is SGHAT and CDR2 is FQDESV (reference sequence). The junction had 15 bases not matched to a gene; V was cut back by 4 bases and J by 3 bases. The CDR3 length is 19 residues. The DNA of the CDR3 is TGTGCCAGCAGCTATACCTATTTAGCGGGAGACCCGGACACCGGGGAGCTGTTTTTT. The encoded protein is CASSYTYLAGDPDTGELFF.

The chain is built from TRBV7-3 and TRBJ1-5; D call uncertain. Germline-derived CDR1 and CDR2 are SGHTA and FQGTGA. The CDR3 is 13 residues long. V lost 2 bases to trimming and J lost 6 bases, with 8 bases between them. Here the CDR3 reads CASSLVEGQPQHF. The CDR3 DNA sequence: TGTGCCAGCAGCTTAGTAGAGGGTCAGCCCCAGCATTTT.

Written as DNA, the CDR3 is TGTGCCAGCTCACGTGGACAGAGACTCACTGAAGCTTTCTTT. Translated: CASSRGQRLTEAFF. V gene TRBV18 combines with J gene TRBJ1-1; possibly TRBD1 for D (6 bases). CDR3 length equals 14 residues. CDR1 is KGHSH and CDR2 is LQKENI in the germline V gene. The V end was cut by 4 bases, the J end by 4 bases, with 13 bases between.

This clone has at least ten counts. V is TRBV19 and J is TRBJ1-1; D is perhaps TRBD1 (5 bases). This CDR3 contains 13 residues. CDR1 is LNHDA and CDR2 is SQIVND in the germline V gene (reference sequence). Trimming removed 4 bases from V and 1 base from J, with 7 bases in between. CDR3: CASSTGWNTEAFF. The CDR3 coding sequence is TGTGCCAGTAGTACAGGGTGGAACACTGAAGCTTTCTTT.

This clone was detected only once. The genes are TRBV9 and TRBJ2-1; 13 bases match TRBD2. Germline V gene data show CDR1 as SGDLS and CDR2 as YYNGEE. J lost 5 bases, V lost 4 bases, and 9 bases had no gene match. The CDR3 runs to 17 residues. The CDR3 nucleotides read TGTGCCAGCAGCATAGCCGTACTAGCGGGAGGGGACAATGAGCAGTTCTTC. It codes for CASSIAVLAGGDNEQFF. The whole variable domain, remainder taken from reference TRBV9 and TRBJ2-1, is DSGVTQTPKHLITATGQRVTLRCSPRSGDLSVYWYQQSLDQGLQFLIQYYNGEERAKGNILERFSAQQFPDLHSELNLSSLELGDSALYFCASSIAVLAGGDNEQFFGPGTRLTVL.

This clone showed up just once. For the CDR3, the DNA is TGCAGTGCTTCCGGCGACTTCGGAGAGTACTTC. This encodes CSASGDFGEYF. J is TRBJ2-5 and V is TRBV20-1, with unresolved D. V was trimmed by 5 bases and J by 12 bases, leaving 16 bases between them. CDR3 size: 11 residues. Germline CDR1 DFQATT, CDR2 SNEGSKA (reference sequence).

This clone occurred once. CDR3 amino acids: CASSTRTGAYEQYF. In DNA, the CDR3 is TGTGCCAGCAGCACCCGGACAGGGGCCTACGAGCAGTACTTC. The chain combines TRBV11-3 with TRBJ2-7, with TRBD1 identical over 9 bases. The CDR3 runs to 14 residues. The V segment lost 5 bases and the J segment 2 bases; nucleotides outside the gene matches: 4. Per the germline V gene, CDR1 is SGHNT and CDR2 is YENEEA.

CDR3 sequence (DNA): TGCGCCAGCAGCTTCCGCGGGAGGGGCACAGATACGCAGTATTTT. Amino acid sequence: CASSFRGRGTDTQYF. The V and J genes are TRBV5-1 and TRBJ2-3, with 9 positions matching TRBD2. The CDR3 length is 15 residues. Germline loops: CDR1 SGHRS, CDR2 YFSETQ. The V and J ends lost 2 bases and 1 base, in that order; junction bases with no gene match: 2.

CDR3 in amino acids: CASSEYLAGSIDTEAFF. In DNA form, the CDR3 reads TGTGCCAGCAGTGAATATTTAGCAGGGTCCATAGACACTGAAGCTTTCTTT. The chain links TRBV25-1 to TRBJ1-1; a possible D gene is TRBD1 (5 bases). V lost 0 bases to trimming and J lost 3 bases, with 17 bases between them. The CDR3 length is 17 residues. Germline values: CDR1 MGHDK, CDR2 SYGVNS. Full variable domain (remainder filled in from reference TRBV25-1 and TRBJ1-1): EADIYQTPRYLVIGTGKKITLECSQTMGHDKMYWYQQDPGMELHLIHYSYGVNSTEKGDLSSESTVSRIRTEHFPLTLESARPSHTSQYLCASSEYLAGSIDTEAFFGQGTRLTVV.

This clone was found once. The J gene is TRBJ1-5, the V gene TRBV7-6; D gene uncertain. The CDR3 loop spans 12 amino acids. Germline-derived CDR1 and CDR2 are SGHVS and FNYEAQ. The ends were cut back, 2 bases at V and 9 bases at J, with 8 bases in the middle. CDR3: CASSLNEGPQHF. The CDR3 nucleotides are TGTGCCAGCAGCTTAAATGAGGGGCCCCAGCATTTT.

The chain recombines TRBV9 with TRBJ2-1; 7 nucleotides agree with TRBD2. With 2 bases clipped from V and 4 bases from J, the junction kept 6 bases outside the gene matches. This CDR3 contains 15 residues. Germline assignment: CDR1 SGDLS and CDR2 YYNGEE. CDR3 loop: CASSVAGVGYNEQFF. The CDR3 nucleotides read TGTGCCAGCAGCGTGGCGGGAGTAGGGTACAATGAGCAGTTCTTC.

The chain couples TRBV10-3 to TRBJ2-4; weak D call: TRBD1 (5 bases). The CDR3 sequence is 17 residues long. Germline V gene data show CDR1 as ENHRY and CDR2 as SYGVKD. V was trimmed by 0 bases and J by 0 bases, leaving 12 bases between them. CDR3 nucleotide sequence: TGTGCCATCAGTGAGTCTTCCTCCAGGGTAGCCAAAAACATTCAGTACTTC. As protein: CAISESSSRVAKNIQYF.

This chain joins TRBV30 and TRBJ1-4, with D possibly TRBD1 on 6 matching bases. V was cut by 1 base and J by 3 bases, with 12 bases left in between. The CDR3 length is 15 residues. Per germline, CDR1 GTSNPN and CDR2 SVGIG (reference sequence). CDR3 loop: CAWSAKTGANEKLFF. CDR3 DNA: TGTGCCTGGAGTGCTAAGACAGGTGCTAATGAAAAACTGTTTTTT.